Following are 9 T cell receptor beta chains from one sample sequenced in a study of cytomegalovirus exposure and HLA in healthy donors. Primers: 60 Vbeta forward and 13 Jbeta reverse. Some clones are missing from TCRdb's copy, which holds only in-frame ones; the method was immunoSEQ multiplex PCR. The table lists 35,000 to 45,000 clones, roughly 64% of them singletons. Sequencing was done on a sample of PBMCs. All receptors derive from a man aged 60 to 69 in good health and CMV-seropositive.

The chain combines TRBV27 with TRBJ2-1; D may be TRBD1 (5 bases). V was pared by 7 bases and J by 0 bases, with 16 bases between. The CDR3 spans 16 residues. Germline V CDR1 and CDR2: MNHEY, SMNVEV (reference sequence). The CDR3 DNA sequence: TGTGCCAGCAACTCCCGGCAGGGATCCTCCTACAATGAGCAGTTCTTC. This codes for CASNSRQGSSYNEQFF.

V and J are TRBV6-5 and TRBJ2-1, with a possible D match to TRBD2 (5 bases). Germline V CDR1 and CDR2: MNHEY, SVGAGI. Trimming shortened V by 6 bases and J by 3 bases, and 15 bases separated the two germline ends. The CDR3 runs 15 residues. CDR3 nucleotides: TGTGCCAGCAGCCCCGTCCAGCGGAGCTACAATGAGCAGTTCTTC. Translation gives CASSPVQRSYNEQFF.

The J gene is TRBJ2-2, the V gene TRBV6-6, with 10 nucleotides matching TRBD1. The CDR3 contains 14 residues. Germline assignment: CDR1 MNHNY and CDR2 SVGAGI (reference sequence). Trimming took 9 bases from V and 3 from J; bases not matched to a gene: 4. In DNA, the CDR3 is TGTGCCAGTACGACAGGGGGCTACACCGGGGAGCTGTTTTTT. Protein product: CASTTGGYTGELFF.

This clone was counted a single time. The genes are TRBV19 and TRBJ1-5; tentative D call: TRBD1 (5 bases). Trimming took 3 bases from V and 7 from J, leaving 13 bases between them. The CDR3 has 14 amino acids. The germline gives CDR1 LNHDA, CDR2 SQIVND (reference sequence). For the CDR3, the DNA is TGTGCCAGTAGTATTAAGGCAGGGAGGCAGCCCCAGCATTTT. Translation: CASSIKAGRQPQHF.

This rearrangement joins TRBV5-1 to TRBJ2-1; TRBD2 matches at 7 bases. With 1 base clipped from V and 4 bases from J, the junction kept 8 bases outside the gene matches. CDR1 is SGHRS, CDR2 YFSETQ, per germline. CDR3 length: 16 amino acids. The CDR3 nucleotides read TGCGCCAGCAGCTTGCGGTCTAGCGGATTTTACAATGAGCAGTTCTTC. This gives the protein CASSLRSSGFYNEQFF.

The J gene is TRBJ2-7, the V gene TRBV27; the D gene is possibly TRBD1 (5 bases). Trimming left V 6 bases short and J 2 bases short, with 14 bases between. CDR1 and CDR2 (germline): MNHEY, SMNVEV (reference sequence). This CDR3 spans 14 amino acids. The CDR3 nucleotides read TGTGCCAGCAGCCTCCGGGTGGGGCCCTACGAGCAGTACTTC. Translation: CASSLRVGPYEQYF.

Only a few counts were recorded for this clone. The V gene is TRBV7-2, the J gene TRBJ2-1; D uncertain. V lost 1 base, J lost 5 bases, and 9 bases lay in between. This CDR3 is 14 amino acids long. Germline V gene sequence: CDR1 SGHTA, CDR2 FQGNSA. CDR3 sequence (DNA): TGTGCCAGCAGCTTAGTGTGGCAAAACAATGAGCAGTTCTTC. This sequence encodes CASSLVWQNNEQFF.

Only a few counts were recorded for this clone. The same CDR3 also results from other DNA sequences found in this sample. The CDR3 region is CASHDLNTGELFF. Written as DNA, the CDR3 is TGTGCCAGTCATGACTTGAACACCGGGGAGCTGTTTTTT. J is TRBJ2-2 and V is TRBV27; D is unclear. Germline V gene lookup returns CDR1 MNHEY and CDR2 SMNVEV (reference sequence). V dropped 9 bases and J dropped 1 base, with 9 bases sitting between them. The CDR3 is 13 amino acids.

The V call is TRBV6-5, the J call TRBJ1-5; maybe TRBD1 (6 bases). V was trimmed by 5 bases and J by 7 bases, leaving 15 bases between them. This CDR3 is 14 amino acids long. Per germline, CDR1 MNHEY and CDR2 SVGAGI. CDR3 in amino acids: CASSLGQSGQPQHF. The CDR3 region has the DNA TGTGCCAGCAGTCTTGGACAGTCAGGGCAGCCCCAGCATTTT.